The present TCR beta chain was sequenced within a study of cytomegalovirus exposure and HLA in healthy donors. For the study at large: An analysis done earlier identified more than 100 million unique TCR beta sequences from about 180 million T cells. General study points: In a later analysis, TCR beta V- and J-gene trimming showed a link to a missense DCLRE1C variant. Segments of the TCR beta V type were, in most cases, productive about 87% or about 30% of the time in an earlier analysis.

Vbeta (60) and Jbeta (13) primers were used in the PCR. TCRdb keeps only in-frame clones here, not all; method: immunoSEQ multiplex PCR. The sample shows some 160,000 clones, 73% of them seen only once. Notes on this clone: Its antigen is currently unknown.

In germline, CDR1 is SGHNT, CDR2 YYREEE (reference sequence). The CDR3 has 15 amino acids. Trimming left V 4 bases short and J 0 bases short, with 12 bases between. The sequenced material came from PBMCs. The J gene is TRBJ2-3, the V gene TRBV5-4, with D possibly being TRBD2 (5 bases). The TCR was taken from a woman younger than 35 in good health and CMV-seropositive. CDR3 residues: CASSRTSGSTDTQYF. The CDR3 bases are TGTGCCAGCAGCCGGACGAGCGGTAGCACAGATACGCAGTATTTT. Full variable domain (remainder filled in from reference TRBV5-4 and TRBJ2-3): ETGVTQSPTHLIKTRGQQVTLRCSSQSGHNTVSWYQQALGQGPQFIFQYYREEENGRGNFPPRFSGLQFPNYSSELNVNALELDDSALYLCASSRTSGSTDTQYFGPGTRLTVL.